A selection of T cell receptor beta chains follows, all from one sample in a study of T cell repertoires in cytomegalovirus infection. One entry per CDR3 protein results from TCRdb running MiXCR on the reads. The table lists fewer than 400,000 distinct CDR3 sequences, 15% to 20% of them singletons. The sequenced sample was PBMCs. The receptors derive from a human donor in good health (CMV status not recorded). Some clones in this sample may be carry-over from other donors' samples. CDR3s include the opening cysteine and the closing phenylalanine or tryptophan. Some rows have no size entry. The others give once, few or many, or a class for an expanded clone.

TRBJ1-1,many,TRBV7-2,15,CASSFSGQGSSEAFF
TRBJ2-2,many,TRBV5-5,17,CASSLGRGGTNTGELFF
TRBJ1-2,few,TRBV28,12,CASKLQGYGYTF
TRBJ1-4,many,TRBV4-1,16,CASSHAGGVANEKLFF
TRBJ1-5,.,TRBV6-1,17,CASSSGGQRYINQPQHF
TRBJ2-7,many,TRBV7-2,14,CASSVGQGIYEQYF
TRBJ2-3,many,TRBV6-1,15,CASPAGDLATDTQYF
TRBJ2-3,few,TRBV6-5,14,CASSDTWGTDTQYF
TRBJ2-2,.,TRBV2,14,CARQDSRGAGELFF
TRBJ2-1,few,TRBV20-1,17,CSAHLRQKAGGPTEQFF
TRBJ1-3,.,TRBV29-1,14,CSAQDRVAGNTIYF
TRBJ2-7,few,TRBV29-1,13,CSAVGTRSYEQYF
TRBJ2-7,few,TRBV5-6,13,CASSRTAGDEQYF
TRBJ1-6,few,TRBV4-1,15,CASSQDPGLISPLHF
TRBJ1-3,few,TRBV12-5,18,CASGLATQIPYLGNTIYF
TRBJ2-7,many,TRBV7-2,13,CASSFLGDYEQYF
TRBJ2-2,many,TRBV7-2,12,CASSSSGRQLFF
TRBJ1-1,few,TRBV20-1,13,CSASSGPNTEAFF
TRBJ2-2,.,TRBV3-1,14,CASSQDLVAGELFF
TRBJ2-5,once,TRBV6-5,17,CASSIRGWGQGEETQYF
TRBJ2-3,.,TRBV20-1,17,CSARASFGSTSTDTQYF
TRBJ2-1,few,TRBV19,11,CASSVKWKQFF
TRBJ2-5,.,TRBV6-2/TRBV6-3,15,CASRSSGTEPGTQYF
TRBJ2-1,few,TRBV5-6,16,CASSLFREGTYNEQFF
TRBJ2-3,many,TRBV5-1,15,CASSLEAAFTDTQYF
TRBJ2-4,many,TRBV5-6,15,CASSLVGSLGGIQYF
TRBJ2-1,many,TRBV7-6,12,CASSWTLNEQFF
TRBJ2-2,.,TRBV29-1,15,CSVGGDRSNTGELFF
TRBJ2-5,few,TRBV23-1,13,CAAHRRGRGGQYF
TRBJ1-5,many,TRBV19,15,CASSIWDSSNQPQHF
TRBJ2-7,.,TRBV5-1,15,CASSPQPPGPYEQYF
TRBJ1-5,few,TRBV12-3/TRBV12-4,12,CASRSRGQPQHF
TRBJ2-2,.,TRBV2,16,CASSVPGQGPPGELFF
TRBJ2-5,many,TRBV18,12,CASSPGLETQYF
TRBJ2-7,.,TRBV27,13,CASRPSGGREQYF
TRBJ2-7,.,TRBV27,15,CASKTGLRSSYEQYF
TRBJ1-4,few,TRBV20-1,15,CSASPDGSTNEKLFF
TRBJ1-6,many,TRBV10-3,14,CAIREGGRNSPLHF